A single sample gave rise to the 28 T cell receptor beta chains below, sequenced in a study of T cell repertoires in cytomegalovirus infection. Their target antigens are unknown. One entry per CDR3 protein, called by TCRdb with MiXCR from the reads. The sample consists of nearly 700,000 distinct CDR3 sequences, around 31% of them appearing once. The material was cultured PBMCs, obtained from culture after CMV antigen stimulation. The receptors stem from a human donor in good health (CMV status not recorded). Some clones in this sample may be carry-over from other donors' samples.

The gene calls are TRBV7-9 and TRBJ2-3; D possibly uses TRBD1 or TRBD2 (5 bases each). Germline CDR1 reads SEHNR; CDR2 reads FQNEAQ (reference sequence). This CDR3 has 11 amino acids. With 5 bases removed from V and 12 bases from J, the gap between germline ends came to 12 bases. CDR3 protein: CASSHGTHQYF. CDR3 DNA sequence: TGTGCCAGCAGCCACGGGACCCATCAGTATTTT.

The V call is TRBV20-1, the J call TRBJ2-7, with 8 nucleotides matching TRBD2. The CDR3 is 16 residues long. Germline V gene lookup returns CDR1 DFQATT and CDR2 SNEGSKA (reference sequence). V shed 1 base and J 1 base; nucleotides not matched to a gene: 9. Written as DNA, the CDR3 is TGCAGTGCTAGAGGATTCGTACTAGCGGAATCCTACGAGCAGTACTTC. It codes for CSARGFVLAESYEQYF.

A few counts support this clonotype. The chain employs TRBV12-3 or TRBV12-4 and TRBJ2-7, with TRBD1 matching over 8 bases. CDR3 size: 13 residues. Losses at the gene ends were 6 bases for V and 5 bases for J; bases not matched to a gene: 6. DNA for the CDR3: TGTGCCAGCAGCCAGGGGGCCGTTGACGAGCAGTACTTC. It yields the protein CASSQGAVDEQYF.

This clonotype occurred a few times. This chain connects TRBV3-1 to TRBJ1-2; 8 nucleotides line up with TRBD1. The germline CDR1 and CDR2 sequences are LGHDT and YNNKEL (reference sequence). Trimming removed 4 bases from V and 4 bases from J; junction bases left unmatched: 5. The CDR3 spans 14 residues. The CDR3 protein is CASSPWDRSYGYTF. DNA for the CDR3: TGTGCCAGCAGCCCCTGGGACAGGTCCTATGGCTACACCTTC.

This clonotype was observed many times. The chain is built from TRBV7-2 and TRBJ2-6; D may be TRBD1 (6 bases). V was clipped by 2 bases and J by 2 bases, with 16 bases between them. The CDR3 extends over 18 amino acids. Germline assignment: CDR1 SGHTA and CDR2 FQGNSA. The CDR3 DNA follows: TGTGCCAGCAGCTTAAAGGTTCCAGGGACAACTGGGGCCAACGTCCTGACTTTC. This translates into CASSLKVPGTTGANVLTF.

The chain couples TRBV12-5 to TRBJ2-1, with 9 nucleotides matching TRBD1. CDR3 size: 17 residues. CDR1 and CDR2 from the germline V gene are LGHNT and FRNRAP. J was trimmed by 1 base and V by 0 bases; bases with no gene match: 4. This CDR3 reads CASGLVGTGTSYNEQFF. CDR3 in DNA: TGTGCTAGTGGTTTGGTAGGGACAGGGACGTCCTACAATGAGCAGTTCTTC.

Notes on this clonotype: Mismatch with germline at one junction end may stem from a read error. This CDR3 is CASSYSIDRDYYHEQFF. The CDR3 DNA reads as TGTGCCAGCAGTTACTCGATAGACCGGGACTACTACCATGAGCAGTTCTTC. The chain links TRBV6-6 to TRBJ2-1; 7 bases are shared with TRBD2. The germline CDR1 and CDR2 sequences are MNHNY and SVGAGI (reference sequence). This CDR3 spans 17 amino acids.

This chain joins TRBV7-8 and TRBJ2-7; a weak D match, TRBD2 (6 bases). Trimming shortened V by 5 bases and J by 2 bases, and 16 bases separated the two germline ends. Germline values: CDR1 SGHVS, CDR2 FQNEAQ. This CDR3 comprises 15 residues. The CDR3 spells CASSPRQAGPYEQYF. Written as DNA, the CDR3 is TGTGCCAGCAGCCCTCGCCAAGCGGGCCCCTACGAGCAGTACTTC.

The chain carries TRBV11-3 and TRBJ2-1; the D call may be TRBD1 or TRBD2 (5 bases each). Trimming stripped 9 bases from V and 4 bases from J, with 13 bases between. The germline V gene encodes CDR1 SGHNT and CDR2 YENEEA. This CDR3 comprises 13 residues. The CDR3, as DNA: TGTGCCAGTGGGCAGAGGGGATACAATGAGCAGTTCTTC. Its translation: CASGQRGYNEQFF.

This clonotype was seen a few times. V and J are TRBV6-5 and TRBJ2-5; 8 bases fit TRBD2. This CDR3 is built from 15 residues. CDR1 is MNHEY, CDR2 SVGAGI, per germline. V shed 0 bases and J 4 bases; nucleotides not matched to a gene: 4. CDR3 nucleotides: TGTGCCAGCAGTTACTCGGGGACTAGACTAGAGACCCAGTACTTC. As protein: CASSYSGTRLETQYF.

V is TRBV6-2 or TRBV6-3 and J is TRBJ1-4; the match to TRBD1 covers 11 bases. After removal of 5 bases from V and 5 bases from J, the junction contained 7 bases not matched to a gene. This CDR3 contains 16 residues. Germline loops: CDR1 MNHEY, CDR2 SVGEGT. CDR3 loop: CASSTGQGAINEKLFF. The CDR3 nucleotides read TGTGCCAGCAGTACCGGACAGGGGGCGATAAATGAAAAACTGTTTTTT.

The chain combines TRBV28 with TRBJ1-6, with D unresolved. Trimming removed 0 bases from V and 0 bases from J, with 6 bases in between. This CDR3 spans 16 amino acids. Germline V gene lookup returns CDR1 MDHEN and CDR2 SYDVKM. The CDR3 spells CASSLWRSSYNSPLHF. CDR3 in DNA: TGTGCCAGCAGTTTATGGAGGAGCTCCTATAATTCACCCCTCCACTTT. The full variable domain, rest sourced from reference TRBV28 and TRBJ1-6, is DVKVTQSSRYLVKRTGEKVFLECVQDMDHENMFWYRQDPGLGLRLIYFSYDVKMKEKGDIPEGYSVSREKKERFSLILESASTNQTSMYLCASSLWRSSYNSPLHFGNGTRLTVT.

Only a few counts were recorded for this clonotype. This rearrangement joins TRBV12-3 or TRBV12-4 to TRBJ2-1, with TRBD2 as a possible D gene (5 bases). This CDR3 comprises 16 residues. Trimming cost V 6 bases and J 6 bases, with 21 bases left between them. For the CDR3, the DNA is TGTGCCAGCAGCCCCAACATCGGGGTGCCCTCCAATGAGCAGTTCTTC. Its translation is CASSPNIGVPSNEQFF.

The rearrangement links TRBV12-5 to TRBJ1-6, with D perhaps matching TRBD1 (5 bases). CDR3 length: 13 residues. Per the germline V gene, CDR1 is LGHNT and CDR2 is FRNRAP. V gave up 5 bases and J gave up 7 bases, with 9 bases separating them. The CDR3 spells CASGENRNSPLHF. DNA of the CDR3: TGTGCTAGTGGTGAAAACAGGAATTCACCCCTCCACTTT.

Only a few counts were recorded for this clonotype. The chain is built from TRBV15 and TRBJ2-3, with D possibly being TRBD2 (6 bases). V lost 0 bases and J 6 bases, leaving 13 bases between the germline ends. CDR3 length: 15 residues. Germline loops: CDR1 LNHNV, CDR2 YYDKDF (reference sequence). The CDR3 region has the DNA TGTGCCACCAGCAGAGAGGCTAGCGTCGTCGATACGCAGTATTTT. As protein: CATSREASVVDTQYF.

This chain connects TRBV12-3 or TRBV12-4 to TRBJ2-5; tentatively, D is TRBD1 (5 bases). CDR3 length: 11 residues. V shed 4 bases and J shed 7 bases, with 7 bases lying between them. CDR3 residues: CASSSQGTQYF. The DNA for the CDR3 is TGTGCCAGCAGTTCGCAGGGGACCCAGTACTTC.

Only one count was recorded for this clonotype. The chain couples TRBV28 to TRBJ1-5; D gene ambiguous. CDR1 and CDR2 from the germline V gene are MDHEN and SYDVKM. V was shortened by 2 bases and J by 5 bases, with 13 bases between the two germline ends. The CDR3 spans 15 residues. The CDR3 reads CASSLLGRADQPQHF. DNA for the CDR3: TGTGCCAGCAGTTTACTCGGGAGGGCGGATCAGCCCCAGCATTTT. The full variable domain, its missing parts supplied by reference TRBV28 and TRBJ1-5, is DVKVTQSSRYLVKRTGEKVFLECVQDMDHENMFWYRQDPGLGLRLIYFSYDVKMKEKGDIPEGYSVSREKKERFSLILESASTNQTSMYLCASSLLGRADQPQHFGDGTRLSIL.

This clonotype has just a few counts. The chain links TRBV6-2 or TRBV6-3 to TRBJ1-1; D is unresolved. This CDR3 comprises 14 residues. V was cut by 8 bases and J by 4 bases, with 17 bases left in between. Germline loops: CDR1 MNHEY, CDR2 SVGEGT. CDR3 protein: CASSPDRRGTEAFF. DNA of the CDR3: TGTGCCAGCTCGCCGGACCGTCGTGGCACTGAAGCTTTCTTT.

This clonotype was seen more than once but under ten times. The chain recombines TRBV7-6 with TRBJ2-7; D possibly corresponds to TRBD1 (5 bases). The CDR3 has 14 residues. The germline CDR1 and CDR2 sequences are SGHVS and FNYEAQ. V was cut by 1 base and J by 2 bases, with 9 bases left in between. The CDR3 coding sequence is TGTGCCAGCAGCTTAGGGGTCAGGGCCTACGAGCAGTACTTC. It yields the protein CASSLGVRAYEQYF.

The rearrangement joins TRBV10-3 to TRBJ2-7, with TRBD1 as a possible D gene (6 bases). V gave up 7 bases and J gave up 1 base, with 11 bases separating them. This CDR3 spans 13 amino acids. CDR1 is ENHRY and CDR2 is SYGVKD in the germline V gene. CDR3 residues: CAIKDSGSYEQYF. CDR3 bases: TGTGCCATCAAGGACAGCGGATCCTACGAGCAGTACTTC.

There are many counts of this clonotype. CDR3 in amino acids: CASSATTAMNTEAFF. DNA of the CDR3: TGTGCCAGCAGCGCGACGACAGCCATGAACACTGAAGCTTTCTTT. The V gene is TRBV7-8, the J gene TRBJ1-1; a weak D match, TRBD1 (5 bases). The V end was cut by 5 bases, the J end by 0 bases, with 13 bases between. The CDR3 loop spans 15 amino acids. Germline values: CDR1 SGHVS, CDR2 FQNEAQ. Full variable domain (missing parts from reference TRBV7-8 and TRBJ1-1): GAGVSQSPRYKVAKRGQDVALRCDPISGHVSLFWYQQALGQGPEFLTYFQNEAQLDKSGLPSDRFFAERPEGSVSTLKIQRTQQEDSAVYLCASSATTAMNTEAFFGQGTRLTVV.

The table lists this clonotype with a few counts. V and J are TRBV2 and TRBJ1-2; TRBD1 matches at 9 bases. CDR1 and CDR2 from the germline V gene are SNHLY and FYNNEI. V lost 7 bases to trimming and J lost 7 bases; unmatched junction nucleotides: 4. The CDR3 spans 12 residues. The CDR3 is CASIQTGGGYTF. Here the CDR3 DNA reads TGTGCCAGCATCCAGACAGGGGGTGGCTACACCTTC.

This clonotype has only a few counts. This chain links TRBV12-3 or TRBV12-4 with TRBJ1-2; D remains unclear. CDR3 length: 14 residues. The ends were cut back, 3 bases at V and 6 bases at J, with 14 bases in the middle. The CDR3 DNA is TGTGCCAGCAGTTTTGGTCCGAGTGATGATGGCTACACCTTC. Its translation is CASSFGPSDDGYTF.

This clonotype has more than one count but fewer than ten. The chain uses TRBV12-3 or TRBV12-4 and TRBJ2-1, with 11 positions matching TRBD2. This CDR3 comprises 15 residues. The J segment lost 6 bases and the V segment lost 6 bases, leaving 7 bases of the junction unmatched. This CDR3 is CASSIRSGGGNEQFF. The CDR3 region has the DNA TGTGCCAGCAGCATACGTAGCGGGGGGGGCAATGAGCAGTTCTTC.

The sample holds a few counts of this clonotype. J is TRBJ1-4 and V is TRBV30, with D maybe TRBD1 (5 bases). The CDR3 is made up of 12 amino acids. CDR1 GTSNPN and CDR2 SVGIG come from the germline V gene (reference sequence). Trimming removed 7 bases at V and 1 base at J, with 7 bases between. This CDR3 reads CAYQGTNEKLFF. The CDR3 coding sequence is TGTGCCTATCAGGGAACTAATGAAAAACTGTTTTTT.

In its sample, this clonotype was seen a few times. The chain joins TRBV4-1 to TRBJ2-1; 10 bases line up with TRBD2. The CDR3 runs to 14 residues. V was clipped by 8 bases and J by 7 bases; unmatched bases: 8. In germline, CDR1 is MGHRA, CDR2 YSYEKL. The CDR3 sequence: CASFVLAGENEQFF. The CDR3 DNA sequence: TGCGCCAGCTTCGTGCTAGCGGGAGAGAATGAGCAGTTCTTC.

Here the CDR3 DNA reads TGTGCCAGCAGCTTAGGAAGTAGCGGGCTCTCTGGGGCCAACGTCCTGACTTTC. Its protein product is CASSLGSSGLSGANVLTF. This rearrangement joins TRBV11-2 to TRBJ2-6, with 7 bases that match TRBD2. V lost 1 base, J lost 0 bases, and 6 bases stayed unmatched. This CDR3 contains 18 residues. The germline CDR1 and CDR2 sequences are SGHAT and FQNNGV.

V gene TRBV2 combines with J gene TRBJ1-2; unclear D gene. The V end lost 7 bases, the J end lost 0 bases, and 6 bases lay between the germline ends. Germline-derived CDR1 and CDR2 are SNHLY and FYNNEI. The CDR3 has 12 amino acids. DNA for the CDR3: TGTGCCAGCATGATAGCTAACTATGGCTACACCTTC. Translating gives CASMIANYGYTF. The whole variable domain, filled in from reference TRBV2 and TRBJ1-2, reads EPEVTQTPSHQVTQMGQEVILRCVPISNHLYFYWYRQILGQKVEFLVSFYNNEISEKSEIFDDQFSVERPDGSNFTLKIRSTKLEDSAMYFCASMIANYGYTFGSGTRLTVV.